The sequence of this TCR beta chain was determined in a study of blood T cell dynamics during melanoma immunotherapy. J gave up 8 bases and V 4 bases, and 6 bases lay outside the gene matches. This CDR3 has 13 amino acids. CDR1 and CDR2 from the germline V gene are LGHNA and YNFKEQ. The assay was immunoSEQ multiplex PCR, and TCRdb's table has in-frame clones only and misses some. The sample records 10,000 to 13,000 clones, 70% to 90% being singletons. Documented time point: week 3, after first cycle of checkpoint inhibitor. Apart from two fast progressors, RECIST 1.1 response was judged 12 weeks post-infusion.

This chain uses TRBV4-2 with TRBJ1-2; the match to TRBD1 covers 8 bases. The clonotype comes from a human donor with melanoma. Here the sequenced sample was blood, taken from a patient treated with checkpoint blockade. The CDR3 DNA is TGTGCCAGCAGCCCCGGACAGGGCGGCGGCTACACCTTC. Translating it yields CASSPGQGGGYTF.